These T cell receptor beta chains were read from a single sample in a study of shared clonotypes between healthy human individuals. Using immunoSEQ multiplex PCR, the repertoire was profiled, and TCRdb retains in-frame clones only, with some absent. The repertoire includes about 580,000 clones, 95% to 98% of them detected once, and 0.3% sits in the top ten. The sequenced material came from naive CD8+ T cells sorted from blood. All receptors derive from a man under 40 in good health. Both conserved end residues are part of each CDR3. A D gene is named only where the DNA matches it firmly. Only part of the rows carry a size: once, few, many, or a class if the clone is expanded.

clone_size: NA
v_call: TRBV27
j_call: TRBJ2-7
d_call: NA
cdr3_nt: TGTGCCAGCAGAGACGTAGGCTACGAGCAGTACTTC
cdr3_aa: CASRDVGYEQYF

clone_size: NA
v_call: TRBV25-1
j_call: TRBJ1-1
d_call: NA
cdr3_nt: TGTGCCAGCAGTGACAGGGTTTTGGGGAGCCCTGAAGCTTTCTTT
cdr3_aa: CASSDRVLGSPEAFF

clone_size: NA
v_call: TRBV28
j_call: TRBJ1-1
d_call: NA
cdr3_nt: TGTGCCAGCAGACAACTCGCTGAGCCGAACACTGAAGCTTTCTTT
cdr3_aa: CASRQLAEPNTEAFF

clone_size: NA
v_call: TRBV25-1
j_call: TRBJ2-2
d_call: NA
cdr3_nt: TGTGCCAGCACCGCATCCGGGGAGCTGTTTTTT
cdr3_aa: CASTASGELFF

clone_size: NA
v_call: TRBV4-3
j_call: TRBJ1-1
d_call: TRBD1
cdr3_nt: TGCGCCAGCAGCCAAGAGTCGGACAGGGCGTTTTTAACTGAAGCTTTCTTT
cdr3_aa: CASSQESDRAFLTEAFF

clone_size: NA
v_call: TRBV4-3
j_call: TRBJ2-1
d_call: TRBD2
cdr3_nt: TGCGCCAGCAGCCAAGGACGTTTCCGAATAGCGGGAAGCTCCTACAATGAGCAGTTCTTC
cdr3_aa: CASSQGRFRIAGSSYNEQFF

clone_size: NA
v_call: TRBV19
j_call: TRBJ2-6
d_call: NA
cdr3_nt: TGTGCCAGTAAAATGCAGGGACTCTCTGGGGCCAACGTCCTGACTTTC
cdr3_aa: CASKMQGLSGANVLTF

clone_size: NA
v_call: TRBV7-9
j_call: TRBJ2-7
d_call: TRBD1
cdr3_nt: TGTGCCAGCAGCTTAGGACAGGGACGCTACTACGAGCAGTACTTC
cdr3_aa: CASSLGQGRYYEQYF

clone_size: NA
v_call: TRBV5-6
j_call: TRBJ2-1
d_call: NA
cdr3_nt: TGTGCCAGCAGCAAAGACAGCGATCCCTACAATGAGCAGTTCTTC
cdr3_aa: CASSKDSDPYNEQFF

clone_size: NA
v_call: TRBV29-1
j_call: TRBJ1-2
d_call: NA
cdr3_nt: TGCAGCGTTGAAGATCGTAGCACAGGGCCTTATGGCTACACCTTC
cdr3_aa: CSVEDRSTGPYGYTF

clone_size: NA
v_call: TRBV4-1
j_call: TRBJ2-2
d_call: TRBD2
cdr3_nt: TGCGCCAGCAGCCAAGATCGAGGGACTAGCGGGAGGCTTCGGCTGTTTTTT
cdr3_aa: CASSQDRGTSGRLRLFF

clone_size: NA
v_call: TRBV28
j_call: TRBJ2-5
d_call: NA
cdr3_nt: TGTGCCAGCAGTTTCATCCAGACCCAGTACTTC
cdr3_aa: CASSFIQTQYF

clone_size: NA
v_call: TRBV10-1
j_call: TRBJ2-7
d_call: TRBD2
cdr3_nt: TGCGCCAGCAGTGAGGTACTAGCGGCCTCCTACGAGCAGTACTTC
cdr3_aa: CASSEVLAASYEQYF

clone_size: NA
v_call: TRBV15
j_call: TRBJ2-7
d_call: NA
cdr3_nt: TGTGCCACCAGGTCGGGCCAAGACTACGAGCAGTACTTC
cdr3_aa: CATRSGQDYEQYF

clone_size: NA
v_call: TRBV27
j_call: TRBJ2-1
d_call: TRBD2
cdr3_nt: TGTGCCAGCAGTTTACGGGGGGATGAGCAGTTCTTC
cdr3_aa: CASSLRGDEQFF

clone_size: NA
v_call: TRBV7-6
j_call: TRBJ2-7
d_call: TRBD2
cdr3_nt: TGTGCCAGCAGCTTACTTCGGGGGGAAAGCTCCTACGAGCAGTACTTC
cdr3_aa: CASSLLRGESSYEQYF

clone_size: NA
v_call: TRBV2
j_call: TRBJ2-3
d_call: NA
cdr3_nt: TGTGCTTCCAGGGGGGCCCCGAGCACAGATACGCAGTATTTT
cdr3_aa: CASRGAPSTDTQYF

clone_size: NA
v_call: TRBV15
j_call: TRBJ2-6
d_call: NA
cdr3_nt: TGTGCCACCAGCAGACCCCTTGGGGCCAACGTCCTGACTTTC
cdr3_aa: CATSRPLGANVLTF

clone_size: once
v_call: TRBV7-3
j_call: TRBJ2-7
d_call: NA
cdr3_nt: TGTGCCAGCAGCACTACAATTTGCAAGAACGAGCAGTACTTC
cdr3_aa: CASSTTICKNEQYF

clone_size: NA
v_call: TRBV7-2
j_call: TRBJ2-3
d_call: TRBD2
cdr3_nt: TGTGCCAGCAGCTTAGTGCTAGCGGGAGGGCCAACAGATACGCAGTATTTT
cdr3_aa: CASSLVLAGGPTDTQYF

clone_size: NA
v_call: TRBV7-9
j_call: TRBJ2-1
d_call: NA
cdr3_nt: TGTGCCTCGGCCCCCTCCTACAATGAGCAGTTCTTC
cdr3_aa: CASAPSYNEQFF

clone_size: NA
v_call: TRBV28
j_call: TRBJ2-6
d_call: NA
cdr3_nt: TGTGCCAGCAGGGCTGGGGCCAACGTCCTGACTTTC
cdr3_aa: CASRAGANVLTF

clone_size: NA
v_call: TRBV5-1
j_call: TRBJ2-3
d_call: NA
cdr3_nt: TGCGCCAGCAGCCCGGAAGGGGTTCCAGAGAGTTACAGCCCAGATACGCAGTATTTT
cdr3_aa: CASSPEGVPESYSPDTQYF

clone_size: NA
v_call: TRBV7-6
j_call: TRBJ2-7
d_call: NA
cdr3_nt: TGTGCCAGCAGCTTAGAGGTGGATACAGGGACGACCTACGAGCAGTACTTC
cdr3_aa: CASSLEVDTGTTYEQYF

clone_size: NA
v_call: TRBV30
j_call: TRBJ2-7
d_call: NA
cdr3_nt: TGTGCCTTGGATTTCGGGGGCCCCTTC
cdr3_aa: CALDFGGPF

clone_size: NA
v_call: TRBV18
j_call: TRBJ2-7
d_call: NA
cdr3_nt: TGTGCCAGCTCCCAAGGGTACGAGCAGTACTTC
cdr3_aa: CASSQGYEQYF

clone_size: once
v_call: TRBV7-3
j_call: TRBJ2-3
d_call: TRBD1
cdr3_nt: TGTGCCAGCAGCCCCAGGGGCGGGACAGGGAGCACAGATACGCAGTATTTT
cdr3_aa: CASSPRGGTGSTDTQYF

clone_size: NA
v_call: TRBV7-9
j_call: TRBJ1-1
d_call: TRBD1
cdr3_nt: TGTGCCAGCAGCTTAAACGGGCAGGGGGAGAACACTGAAGCTTTCTTT
cdr3_aa: CASSLNGQGENTEAFF

clone_size: NA
v_call: TRBV7-2
j_call: TRBJ2-7
d_call: TRBD1
cdr3_nt: TGTGCCAGCAGCTATCCGGGACAGAACTACGAGCAGTACTTC
cdr3_aa: CASSYPGQNYEQYF

clone_size: NA
v_call: TRBV6-5
j_call: TRBJ2-1
d_call: NA
cdr3_nt: TGTGCCAGCAGTTACGGGGGAACCTACAATGAGCAGTTCTTC
cdr3_aa: CASSYGGTYNEQFF

clone_size: once
v_call: TRBV5-1
j_call: TRBJ2-5
d_call: TRBD2
cdr3_nt: TGCGCCAGCACCCTTAGCGGGAGTTTGGAGACCCAGTACTTC
cdr3_aa: CASTLSGSLETQYF

clone_size: NA
v_call: TRBV6-5
j_call: TRBJ2-1
d_call: NA
cdr3_nt: TGTGCCAGCAAACCCACGATGGGGTACAATGAGCAGTTCTTC
cdr3_aa: CASKPTMGYNEQFF

clone_size: NA
v_call: TRBV27
j_call: TRBJ2-3
d_call: TRBD2
cdr3_nt: TGTGCCAGCAGTACAGCCGGGACTACGATTCCAGATACGCAGTATTTT
cdr3_aa: CASSTAGTTIPDTQYF

clone_size: NA
v_call: TRBV7-9
j_call: TRBJ2-1
d_call: NA
cdr3_nt: TGTGCCAGCAGCTCGCATCCGGGCACGGGAGAGCAGTTCTTC
cdr3_aa: CASSSHPGTGEQFF

clone_size: NA
v_call: TRBV7-7
j_call: TRBJ2-5
d_call: NA
cdr3_nt: TGTGCCAGCAGCCGCCACCTTTATGACGAGACCCAGTACTTC
cdr3_aa: CASSRHLYDETQYF

clone_size: NA
v_call: TRBV27
j_call: TRBJ1-1
d_call: NA
cdr3_nt: TGTGCCAGCAGTTTCAGGGGTACTGAAGCTTTCTTT
cdr3_aa: CASSFRGTEAFF

clone_size: NA
v_call: TRBV9
j_call: TRBJ2-7
d_call: NA
cdr3_nt: TGTGCCAGCAGCGACGGGGACGAGCAGTACTTC
cdr3_aa: CASSDGDEQYF

clone_size: NA
v_call: TRBV30
j_call: TRBJ1-5
d_call: NA
cdr3_nt: TGTGCCTGGAGTGTCGGACATTATAGCAATCAGCCCCAGCATTTT
cdr3_aa: CAWSVGHYSNQPQHF

clone_size: NA
v_call: TRBV25-1
j_call: TRBJ2-7
d_call: TRBD2
cdr3_nt: TGTGCCAGCAGTGAACTAGCGGGAGAGTACGAGCAGTACTTC
cdr3_aa: CASSELAGEYEQYF

clone_size: NA
v_call: TRBV18
j_call: TRBJ2-5
d_call: NA
cdr3_nt: TGTGCCAGCTCACCTCCCGCGGTAGCCGTCCCAGAGACCCAGTACTTC
cdr3_aa: CASSPPAVAVPETQYF

clone_size: NA
v_call: TRBV5-6
j_call: TRBJ2-7
d_call: NA
cdr3_nt: TGTGCCAGCAGCGTGGGTTACTACGAGCAGTACTTC
cdr3_aa: CASSVGYYEQYF